Below, 25 T cell receptor beta chains from the same sample are listed, as sequenced in a study of spatial heterogeneity in lung cancer (dated by TCRdb to about 2019). Interpreted using the paper, the time point label stands for: blood at routine non-recurrence follow-up after resection. Libraries were made using 5' RACE. The reads were generated on a NextSeq 500. TCRdb applied fastp at Q25 and MiXCR to the public reads, then kept only in-frame beta chains. One record per CDR3 amino acid sequence lists the most common genes and DNA. The sample data list about 41,000 distinct CDR3 sequences, and under 12% of these were observed just once. The ten most abundant clones make up roughly a sixth of the sample. The specimen was PBMCs, collected at follow-up. These receptors were obtained from a female donor with early-stage non-small cell lung cancer.

V usage is TRBV5-6 and J usage is TRBJ2-5; 8 nucleotides align to TRBD2. The CDR3 length is 14 residues. Germline assignment: CDR1 SGHDT and CDR2 YYEEEE. V was pared by 1 base and J by 5 bases, with 4 bases of the junction left unmatched. CDR3: CASSLPAGGETQYF. The CDR3 bases are TGTGCCAGCAGCTTGCCCGCGGGGGGTGAGACCCAGTACTTC.

The chain couples TRBV28 to TRBJ2-2; 9 bases map to TRBD2. Germline V gene sequence: CDR1 MDHEN, CDR2 SYDVKM. Germline trimming cut 5 bases from V and 6 bases from J; bases unmatched to any gene: 10. CDR3 size: 16 residues. CDR3 in amino acids: CASSAPRLAVAGELFF. CDR3 DNA: TGTGCCAGCAGTGCCCCGCGACTAGCGGTAGCCGGGGAGCTGTTTTTT.

This clonotype was detected many times. The V and J genes are TRBV11-3 and TRBJ2-5; D is perhaps TRBD1 (6 bases). V shed 5 bases and J shed 1 base, with 8 bases lying between them. The CDR3 sequence is 13 residues long. Germline lookup yields CDR1 SGHNT and CDR2 YENEEA. CDR3 in DNA: TGTGCCAGCAGCAACAGGGCCCAAGAGACCCAGTACTTC. Protein sequence: CASSNRAQETQYF.

This rearrangement joins TRBV7-8 to TRBJ2-7; D perhaps matches TRBD1 (6 bases). V lost 8 bases, J lost 5 bases, and 19 bases lay in between. The length of the CDR3 is 14 residues. The germline V gene has CDR1 SGHVS and CDR2 FQNEAQ. The chain's CDR3 is CASRPDSYLDEQYF. CDR3 coding DNA: TGTGCCAGCCGCCCGGACAGCTACCTAGACGAGCAGTACTTC.

This clonotype was counted at least ten times. The CDR3 reads CASSQEVRRYEQYF. DNA of the CDR3: TGTGCCAGCAGCCAAGAGGTCAGGCGCTACGAGCAGTACTTC. This rearrangement joins TRBV3-1 to TRBJ2-7; D not resolved. This CDR3 is 14 amino acids long. Germline lookup yields CDR1 LGHDT and CDR2 YNNKEL (reference sequence). V lost 0 bases and J lost 3, with 9 bases in between.

By share of the sample, this clonotype is medium-sized. The chain links TRBV29-1 to TRBJ2-2; 11 bases line up with TRBD1. Germline V CDR1 and CDR2: SQVTM, ANQGSEA. CDR3 size: 14 residues. The trim removed 6 bases at V and 6 bases at J, leaving 6 bases unmatched. CDR3 in amino acids: CSVGTGGLPGELFF. CDR3 nucleotides: TGCAGCGTCGGGACAGGGGGATTACCCGGGGAGCTGTTTTTT.

This clonotype appeared a few times. This sequence joins TRBV7-6 and TRBJ1-2, with 7 bases aligning to TRBD1. Per the germline V gene, CDR1 is SGHVS and CDR2 is FNYEAQ. The CDR3 consists of 14 residues. V lost 5 bases to trimming and J lost 4 bases; unmatched junction nucleotides: 7. The chain's CDR3 is CASSPRTGPYGYTF. The DNA of the CDR3 is TGTGCCAGCAGCCCCAGGACAGGCCCCTATGGCTACACCTTC.

This clonotype appeared many times. The genes are TRBV9 and TRBJ2-1; no clear D gene. V was clipped by 2 bases and J by 8 bases, with 14 bases between them. This CDR3 has 14 amino acids. CDR1 and CDR2 (germline): SGDLS, YYNGEE. CDR3 nucleotide sequence: TGTGCCAGCAGCGTCCGAGCACAAGGCGATGAGCAGTTCTTC. Its protein is CASSVRAQGDEQFF.

In its sample, this clonotype was seen a few times. The chain has TRBV12-3 or TRBV12-4 and TRBJ1-1; no reliable D call. The V end was cut by 3 bases, the J end by 7 bases, with 6 bases between. The CDR3 totals 11 residues. The CDR3 loop reads CASSFGLEAFF. The CDR3 DNA reads as TGTGCCAGCAGTTTCGGACTTGAAGCTTTCTTT.

This clonotype was seen only a few times. The CDR3 nucleotides are TGTGCCAGCTCACCAGGGCTGACGGTTCCGAACTATGGCTACACCTTC. Protein: CASSPGLTVPNYGYTF. This chain uses TRBV18 with TRBJ1-2, with no clear D. CDR1 KGHSH and CDR2 LQKENI come from the germline V gene. V was trimmed by 2 bases and J by 2 bases, leaving 15 bases between them. The CDR3 contains 16 residues.

This clonotype was observed many times. The rearrangement links TRBV2 to TRBJ1-6; the D is unclear. The CDR3 is 15 residues long. V lost 6 bases and J 0 bases, leaving 9 bases between the germline ends. The V gene's germline CDR1 is SNHLY and CDR2 FYNNEI. The chain's CDR3 is CASRAASSYNSPLHF. In nucleotides, the CDR3 is TGTGCCAGCAGAGCGGCTAGCTCCTATAATTCACCCCTCCACTTT.

This clonotype was detected many times. The chain joins TRBV7-2 to TRBJ2-3; possible D gene TRBD2, 5 bases. The V end was cut by 4 bases, the J end by 4 bases, with 12 bases between. The germline V gene encodes CDR1 SGHTA and CDR2 FQGNSA. CDR3 length: 14 residues. Here the CDR3 reads CASSSARVSDTQYF. The DNA of the CDR3 is TGTGCCAGCAGCTCAGCGAGGGTGTCAGATACGCAGTATTTT.

This clonotype has only a few counts. The chain employs TRBV5-1 and TRBJ2-2, with D hard to call. V lost 3 bases and J 3 bases, leaving 3 bases between the germline ends. CDR3 length: 12 amino acids. Per the germline V gene, CDR1 is SGHRS and CDR2 is YFSETQ. DNA of the CDR3: TGCGCCAGCAGCTGGGACACCGGGGAGCTGTTTTTT. Amino acid sequence: CASSWDTGELFF.

This clonotype has at least ten counts. This chain connects TRBV20-1 to TRBJ2-3, with unresolved D. This CDR3 is built from 13 residues. CDR1 DFQATT and CDR2 SNEGSKA come from the germline V gene (reference sequence). The ends were cut back, 0 bases at V and 6 bases at J, with 10 bases in the middle. In DNA, the CDR3 is TGCAGTGCTAGAGATCCTCCGTTGGATACGCAGTATTTT. This gives the protein CSARDPPLDTQYF.

The chain is built from TRBV5-6 and TRBJ1-2; D is uncertain. Trimming left V 2 bases short and J 5 bases short, with 7 bases between. Germline V gene lookup returns CDR1 SGHDT and CDR2 YYEEEE. This CDR3 region has 12 residues. CDR3 nucleotides: TGTGCCAGCAGCTTCCCGCAATATGGCTACACCTTC. This sequence encodes CASSFPQYGYTF.

This clonotype was seen more than once but under ten times. This sequence joins TRBV11-2 and TRBJ2-1; 9 bases are shared with TRBD1. The V gene's germline CDR1 is SGHAT and CDR2 FQNNGV. With V trimmed by 8 bases and J by 9 bases, 14 bases remained unmatched. The CDR3 spans 15 residues. DNA of the CDR3: TGTGCCAGCGTCCCCGGGACAGGGAGGACCCCTGAGCAGTTCTTC. Its protein product is CASVPGTGRTPEQFF.

This clonotype has at least ten counts. The rearrangement joins TRBV27 to TRBJ2-2; D is perhaps TRBD1 or TRBD2 (6 bases each). CDR3 length equals 14 residues. The germline gives CDR1 MNHEY, CDR2 SMNVEV (reference sequence). V was pared by 3 bases and J by 5 bases, with 10 bases between. This CDR3 is CASSFKGGTGELFF. DNA for the CDR3: TGTGCCAGCAGTTTCAAGGGGGGAACCGGGGAGCTGTTTTTT.

There are many counts of this clonotype. The rearrangement uses TRBV7-9 and TRBJ1-2, with a tentative D call TRBD1 (5 bases). Germline V CDR1 and CDR2: SEHNR, FQNEAQ (reference sequence). Trimming cost V 4 bases and J 8 bases, with 17 bases left between them. This CDR3 has 14 residues. CDR3 amino acids: CASSSSGVAGGYTF. CDR3 DNA sequence: TGTGCCAGCAGCTCCTCGGGCGTCGCAGGGGGCTACACCTTC.

V and J are TRBV5-5 and TRBJ1-4; D not certain. Trimming removed 2 bases at V and 8 bases at J, with 10 bases between. The germline V gene encodes CDR1 SGHKS and CDR2 YYEKEE (reference sequence). This CDR3 has 13 residues. For the CDR3, the DNA is TGTGCCAGCAGCTTCGGGAGGCGGGAAAAACTGTTTTTT. Translated: CASSFGRREKLFF.

The sample holds many counts of this clonotype. This chain connects TRBV20-1 to TRBJ2-3; tentatively, D is TRBD2 (6 bases). CDR1 is DFQATT, CDR2 SNEGSKA, per germline (reference sequence). CDR3 length: 16 residues. Trimming took off 0 bases at V and 6 bases at J, with 19 bases between the two ends. This chain's CDR3 is CSARDLAGYKFDTQYF. As DNA, the CDR3 is TGCAGTGCTAGAGATCTGGCGGGGTATAAATTCGATACGCAGTATTTT.

This clonotype came up many times. This rearrangement joins TRBV12-3 or TRBV12-4 to TRBJ1-5, with no clear D. CDR3 length: 13 residues. The germline V and J ends were trimmed by 8 bases and 4 bases, with 12 bases remaining between them. The CDR3 spells CASRGEGNQPQHF. CDR3 nucleotide sequence: TGTGCCAGCCGGGGTGAGGGAAATCAGCCCCAGCATTTT.

This clonotype was found many times. The CDR3 sequence is CASSPRGGGTDTQYF. Written as DNA, the CDR3 is TGTGCCAGCTCTCCCCGGGGAGGGGGCACAGATACGCAGTATTTT. The chain carries TRBV11-2 and TRBJ2-3, with 7 bases aligning to TRBD2. Germline CDR1 reads SGHAT; CDR2 reads FQNNGV. Trimming removed 8 bases from V and 1 base from J; junction bases left unmatched: 9. This CDR3 region has 15 residues.

This clonotype was detected many times. The chain recombines TRBV28 with TRBJ2-1; D is undetermined. The CDR3 totals 10 residues. With 5 bases removed from V and 9 bases from J, the gap between germline ends came to 5 bases. Germline V gene sequence: CDR1 MDHEN, CDR2 SYDVKM. This chain's CDR3 is CASSRSEQFF. CDR3 bases: TGTGCCAGCAGTCGCTCTGAGCAGTTCTTC. Using reference TRBV28 and TRBJ2-1 for the parts outside the CDR3, the full variable domain is DVKVTQSSRYLVKRTGEKVFLECVQDMDHENMFWYRQDPGLGLRLIYFSYDVKMKEKGDIPEGYSVSREKKERFSLILESASTNQTSMYLCASSRSEQFFGPGTRLTVL.

J is TRBJ2-1 and V is TRBV2, with 8 bases aligning to TRBD2. J lost 3 bases, V lost 4 bases, and 8 bases had no gene match. Germline CDR1 reads SNHLY; CDR2 reads FYNNEI. CDR3 length: 16 residues. As DNA, the CDR3 is TGTGCCAGCAGTGCTGGTCGGGCGGGGGGCTACAATGAGCAGTTCTTC. The encoded protein is CASSAGRAGGYNEQFF. Drawing the rest from reference TRBV2 and TRBJ2-1, the complete variable domain is EPEVTQTPSHQVTQMGQEVILRCVPISNHLYFYWYRQILGQKVEFLVSFYNNEISEKSEIFDDQFSVERPDGSNFTLKIRSTKLEDSAMYFCASSAGRAGGYNEQFFGPGTRLTVL.

This clonotype was recorded many times. V gene TRBV19 combines with J gene TRBJ1-2, with D tentatively TRBD1 (6 bases). V dropped 7 bases and J dropped 0 bases, with 21 bases sitting between them. This CDR3 is 17 amino acids long. In germline, CDR1 is LNHDA, CDR2 SQIVND (reference sequence). The CDR3 loop is CASIGRGALRANYGYTF. DNA of the CDR3: TGTGCCAGTATCGGCAGGGGCGCTTTGCGAGCTAACTATGGCTACACCTTC.